This note documents a single T cell receptor beta chain sequence. Its antigen is still unknown. This may arise from a read error, as a much more abundant clone is one base away. Sequencing instrument: Illumina HiSeq 1500. Starting from the raw public reads, TCRdb applied fastp trimming at Q25, assembled clones with MiXCR and retained in-frame beta chains. Every distinct CDR3 protein forms one entry, paired with its most common genes and DNA. The sample table shows hundreds of thousands of distinct CDR3 sequences, and 31% are seen once. The ten largest account for over 12% of the sample. These data come from a study of T cell repertoires in cytomegalovirus infection (dated by TCRdb to the late 2010s). Background for the entire study: The peptide stimulations were aimed at well-studied HLA-B-restricted epitopes as well as recently identified HLA-C-restricted CMV epitopes, whose presentation resists viral immunomodulation. Donor HLA type was relevant to the analysis, because carriage of CMV infection together with the matching HLA type was indicated by public TCR beta signatures. The study at large found these results: The ex vivo response was dominated by HLA-C-restricted CMV-specific TCR beta clonotypes, which also provided the single most frequent clonotype in two of eight donors. In both this cohort and an independent roughly 350-donor cohort, the cumulative frequency of public TCR beta family members distinguished carriers of CMV infection plus the relevant HLA type.

Reading the label with the study, this specimen's treatment or condition is: in vitro stimulation with specific CMV peptide epitopes to enrich CMV-specific T cells. Here the sequenced sample was cultured CD8+ T cells from PBMCs, taken from culture after CMV antigen stimulation. The source of this sequence is a human donor in good health (CMV status not recorded). Some clones in this sample may be carry-over from other donors' samples.

The nucleotides are TGTGTCAGCAGCGTAAGCGGGGGAGCAGATACGCAGTATTTT. Its protein reads: CVSSVSGGADTQYF. The rearrangement joined TRBV7-9 to TRBJ2-3, and 8 junction bases match TRBD2. The germline V gene (reference sequence) provides CDR1 SEHNR and CDR2 FQNEAQ. The CDR3 contains 14 residues, cysteine and phenylalanine counted. The CDR3 DNA has 42 bases and is translated from base 1.